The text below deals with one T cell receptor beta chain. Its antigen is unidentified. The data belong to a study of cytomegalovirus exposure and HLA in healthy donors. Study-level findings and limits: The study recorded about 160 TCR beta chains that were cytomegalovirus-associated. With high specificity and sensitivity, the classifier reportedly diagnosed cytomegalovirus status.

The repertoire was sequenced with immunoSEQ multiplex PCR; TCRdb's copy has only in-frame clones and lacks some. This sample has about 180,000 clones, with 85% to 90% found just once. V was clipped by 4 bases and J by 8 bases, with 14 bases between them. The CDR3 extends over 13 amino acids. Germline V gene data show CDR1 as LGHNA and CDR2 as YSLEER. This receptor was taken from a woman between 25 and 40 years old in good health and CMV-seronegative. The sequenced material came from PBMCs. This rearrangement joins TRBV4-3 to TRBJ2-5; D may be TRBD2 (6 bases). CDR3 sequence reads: CASSPRPGGTQYF. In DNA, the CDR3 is TGCGCCAGCAGCCCCCGCCCCGGGGGTACCCAGTACTTC.